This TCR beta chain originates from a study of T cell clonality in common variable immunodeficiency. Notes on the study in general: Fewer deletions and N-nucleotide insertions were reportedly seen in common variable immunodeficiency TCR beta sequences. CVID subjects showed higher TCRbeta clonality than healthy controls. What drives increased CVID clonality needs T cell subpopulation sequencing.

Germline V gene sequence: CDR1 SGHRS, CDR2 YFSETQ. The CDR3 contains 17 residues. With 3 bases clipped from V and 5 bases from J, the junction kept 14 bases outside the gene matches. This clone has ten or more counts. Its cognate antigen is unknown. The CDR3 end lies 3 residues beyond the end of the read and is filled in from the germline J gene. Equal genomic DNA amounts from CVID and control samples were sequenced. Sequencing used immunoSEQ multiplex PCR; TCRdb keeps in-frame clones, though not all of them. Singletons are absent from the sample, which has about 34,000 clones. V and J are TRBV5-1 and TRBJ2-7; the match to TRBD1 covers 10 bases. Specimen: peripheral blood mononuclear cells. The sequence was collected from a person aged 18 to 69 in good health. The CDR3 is CASSSRPIGQGGNEQYF. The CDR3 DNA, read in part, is TGCGCCAGCAGCTCCCGTCCCATTGGACAGGGGGGCAACGAG.